Detailed here is one T cell receptor (beta chain). This table comes from immunoSEQ multiplex PCR, and its TCRdb copy is limited to in-frame clones, with some not included. The sample has some 490,000 clones, 80% to 90% seen once. The data derive from a study of blood T cell repertoires in COVID-19. The CDR3 runs to 17 residues. Trimming took 3 bases from V and 5 from J, leaving 19 bases between them. Germline-derived CDR1 and CDR2 are MDHEN and SYDVKM. The TCR originated in a human donor in a cohort sampled during active COVID-19. The chain combines TRBV28 with TRBJ2-2; D may be TRBD2 (7 bases). The sample taken for sequencing was peripheral blood. The CDR3 is CASSLGGGGARTGELFF. CDR3 coding DNA: TGTGCCAGCAGTTTGGGAGGGGGAGGCGCGAGGACCGGGGAGCTGTTTTTT.